This T cell receptor (beta chain) came from a study of T-cell memory formation after mild COVID-19. TCRdb re-analysed the 5' RACE reads in MiXCR, keeping a single row per CDR3 protein. The data hold about 400,000 distinct CDR3 sequences, with about 25% observed a single time. V was clipped by 4 bases and J by 4 bases, with 11 bases between them. Germline CDR1 is SGHRS and CDR2 is YFSETQ. The CDR3 has 13 residues. This receptor was taken from an adult woman who had mild COVID-19 (a few samples of this study predate the infection). Cell type and time point are not known. Source material: PBMCs or a T cell subset sorted from them (not recorded which). This rearrangement joins TRBV5-1 to TRBJ1-2; D not certain. The CDR3 protein is CASSPEESYGYTF. The CDR3 region has the DNA TGCGCCAGCAGCCCCGAGGAGTCCTATGGCTACACCTTC.